This T cell receptor beta chain was sequenced during a study of response to subunit inactivated influenza vaccine. Study findings and constraints: T cells newly recruited by each seasonal influenza vaccination are few, the authors suggested.

Via MiXCR, TCRdb re-called the RT-PCR reads, giving one row per CDR3 protein. Of 650,000 to 800,000 distinct CDR3 sequences listed, around 20% are singletons. Trimming pared 2 bases from V and 2 bases from J, leaving 22 bases between. Germline lookup yields CDR1 MDHEN and CDR2 SYDVKM. The CDR3 is 19 amino acids. This clonotype was counted between two and nine times. Antigen specificity is unknown. This clonotype was sampled from a man in his forties or fifties who received an inactivated influenza vaccine. The sample in question was PBMCs from blood, obtained roughly 5 days after vaccination. V is TRBV28 and J is TRBJ2-4; D is possibly TRBD1 or TRBD2 (5 bases each). The CDR3 region is CASSLPFGGQLRTKNIQYF. As DNA, the CDR3 is TGTGCCAGCAGTTTACCGTTTGGAGGACAACTAAGAACCAAAAACATTCAGTACTTC.